The 17 T cell receptor beta chains given below trace back to one sample, sequenced in a study of blood T cell repertoires in COVID-19. Measured with immunoSEQ multiplex PCR; TCRdb has only the in-frame clones, and not every one. The sample lists 20,000 to 30,000 clones, 92% seen once, with more than 25% in the top ten. Input material: peripheral blood. The receptors come from a man aged 70-80 years with active COVID-19.

The CDR3 spells CASSGGTGEVEKLFF. Written as DNA, the CDR3 is TGTGCCAGCAGTGGCGGGACAGGGGAAGTGGAAAAACTGTTTTTT. V and J are TRBV25-1 and TRBJ1-4; the match to TRBD1 covers 10 bases. CDR3 length equals 15 residues. Germline assignment: CDR1 MGHDK and CDR2 SYGVNS. J gave up 8 bases and V 4 bases, and 7 bases lay outside the gene matches.

The CDR3 sequence is CASSSMLGQGLYEQYF. For the CDR3, the DNA is TGTGCCAGCAGTTCCATGCTCGGACAGGGGCTGTACGAGCAGTACTTC. The chain recombines TRBV28 with TRBJ2-7, with 9 bases that match TRBD1. The ends lost 4 bases at V and 4 bases at J; junction bases unmatched: 11. This CDR3 is 16 amino acids long. Germline lookup yields CDR1 MDHEN and CDR2 SYDVKM.

In this sample, this clone turned up once. The chain recombines TRBV25-1 with TRBJ2-6; TRBD1 is a possible D gene (5 bases). Trimming took off 5 bases at V and 2 bases at J, with 13 bases between the two ends. The CDR3 loop spans 16 amino acids. Germline lookup yields CDR1 MGHDK and CDR2 SYGVNS. The CDR3 DNA is TGTGCCAGCAGTCCCTCGACAGTGGCTGGGGCCAACGTCCTGACTTTC. Translating it yields CASSPSTVAGANVLTF.

The genes are TRBV14 and TRBJ2-3; 9 nucleotides agree with TRBD1. Germline trimming cut 10 bases from V and 4 bases from J; bases unmatched to any gene: 15. The CDR3 contains 16 residues. Germline V gives CDR1 SGHDN, CDR2 FVKESK. For the CDR3, the DNA is TGTGCCACCGCCCTGGGGGGGACAGGGAAGGCAGATACGCAGTATTTT. Translated: CATALGGTGKADTQYF. The variable domain in full, completed from reference TRBV14 and TRBJ2-3, reads EAGVTQFPSHSVIEKGQTVTLRCDPISGHDNLYWYRRVMGKEIKFLLHFVKESKQDESGMPNNRFLAERTGGTYSTLKVQPAELEDSGVYFCATALGGTGKADTQYFGPGTRLTVL.

CDR3 sequence (DNA): TGTGCCAGCAGCCGCACCCATGGGGCCTATGGCTACACCTTC. It specifies CASSRTHGAYGYTF. V usage is TRBV6-5 and J usage is TRBJ1-2; a weak D match, TRBD1 (5 bases). From germline, CDR1 is MNHEY and CDR2 SVGAGI. V lost 6 bases and J lost 4, with 15 bases in between. This CDR3 contains 14 residues.

The rearrangement uses TRBV28 and TRBJ2-3; no definite D call. There are 13 residues in the CDR3. Trimming removed 3 bases from V and 2 bases from J, with 6 bases in between. Germline CDR1 MDHEN, CDR2 SYDVKM. The CDR3: CASSLSNTDTQYF. The CDR3, as DNA: TGTGCCAGCAGTTTGTCTAACACAGATACGCAGTATTTT.

The V gene is TRBV28, the J gene TRBJ2-1, with 8 bases aligning to TRBD1. Per germline, CDR1 MDHEN and CDR2 SYDVKM. Trimming at V came to 4 bases and at J to 15 bases, leaving 20 bases not matched to a gene. This CDR3 is built from 16 residues. CDR3 in DNA: TGTGCCAGCAGTTCCCGTACAGGGGGACTCTTCCAATTGCTGTTCTTC. Translated: CASSSRTGGLFQLLFF. Combining the CDR3 with reference TRBV28 and TRBJ2-1 gives the whole variable domain DVKVTQSSRYLVKRTGEKVFLECVQDMDHENMFWYRQDPGLGLRLIYFSYDVKMKEKGDIPEGYSVSREKKERFSLILESASTNQTSMYLCASSSRTGGLFQLLFFGPGTRLTVL.

This clone occurred a few times. The chain combines TRBV4-2 with TRBJ2-1, with a tentative D call TRBD2 (5 bases). Trimming stripped 4 bases from V and 4 bases from J, with 14 bases between. Germline CDR1 reads LGHNA; CDR2 reads YNFKEQ. The CDR3 extends over 15 amino acids. The CDR3 loop is CASSLPEAPYNEQFF. The CDR3 DNA reads TGTGCCAGCAGCCTCCCGGAGGCCCCTTACAATGAGCAGTTCTTC.

This clone was detected once. The chain couples TRBV2 to TRBJ1-3; no reliable D call. This CDR3 spans 12 amino acids. Trimming removed 7 bases from V and 0 bases from J, with 4 bases in between. Germline loops: CDR1 SNHLY, CDR2 FYNNEI. CDR3 nucleotide sequence: TGTGCCAGCATGAGCTCTGGAAACACCATATATTTT. Translating it yields CASMSSGNTIYF.

The chain couples TRBV12-3 or TRBV12-4 to TRBJ1-2; the D is unclear. The CDR3 contains 12 residues. The V end was cut by 0 bases, the J end by 13 bases, with 12 bases between. The chain's CDR3 is CASSLAYILITF. The CDR3 coding sequence is TGTGCCAGCAGTTTAGCATACATCTTAATCACCTTC.

The gene calls are TRBV15 and TRBJ2-3, with D unresolved. The CDR3 has 12 residues. Looked up from germline, CDR1 is LNHNV and CDR2 is YYDKDF (reference sequence). The V end lost 2 bases, the J end lost 2 bases, and 2 bases lay between the germline ends. In DNA form, the CDR3 reads TGTGCCACCAGCAGATACACAGATACGCAGTATTTT. Its translation: CATSRYTDTQYF.

The CDR3 DNA follows: TGCGCCAGCAGTCATCGACAGGGGTTTGGAAACACCATATATTTT. It translates to CASSHRQGFGNTIYF. The chain links TRBV23-1 to TRBJ1-3; 8 positions match TRBD1. TRBV23-1 is known as an ORF, though its function is uncertain. With V trimmed by 3 bases and J by 3 bases, 4 bases remained unmatched. The CDR3 is made up of 15 amino acids.

The CDR3 region is CASSPPGGGSNQPQHF. The DNA of the CDR3 is TGTGCCAGCTCACCGCCTGGCGGGGGTAGCAATCAGCCCCAGCATTTT. V is TRBV18 and J is TRBJ1-5; a weak D match, TRBD1 (5 bases). Germline V gene data show CDR1 as KGHSH and CDR2 as LQKENI. The CDR3 contains 16 residues. The V gene lost 3 bases and the J gene lost 0 bases, with 12 bases spanning the gap.

V gene TRBV4-3 combines with J gene TRBJ2-1, with D perhaps matching TRBD2 (7 bases). V dropped 3 bases and J dropped 3 bases, with 18 bases sitting between them. The CDR3 runs 17 residues. CDR1 LGHNA and CDR2 YSLEER come from the germline V gene. CDR3 nucleotide sequence: TGCGCCAGCAGCCAGGGGGCAGCGGGGACCTTCTACAATGAGCAGTTCTTC. As protein: CASSQGAAGTFYNEQFF.

This clone appeared a single time. In nucleotides, the CDR3 is TGTGCCAGCACCCTCCGCCAGGACAGTCCCTACGAGCAGTACTTC. It encodes CASTLRQDSPYEQYF. V gene TRBV28 combines with J gene TRBJ2-7; TRBD1 is a possible D gene (6 bases). This CDR3 spans 15 amino acids. Trimming removed 7 bases from V and 2 bases from J, with 18 bases in between. Germline CDR1 is MDHEN and CDR2 is SYDVKM.

CDR3 nucleotide sequence: TGTGCCAGCAGTTCCCGGGACAGCAATGAAAAACTGTTTTTT. This encodes CASSSRDSNEKLFF. The chain recombines TRBV6-2 or TRBV6-3 with TRBJ1-4; TRBD1 agrees at 7 bases. J was trimmed by 5 bases and V by 4 bases; bases with no gene match: 4. This CDR3 is 14 amino acids long. Germline V gene data show CDR1 as MNHEY and CDR2 as SVGEGT.

The chain joins TRBV6-1 to TRBJ2-7; TRBD2 matches at 7 bases. V was pared by 3 bases and J by 3 bases, with 5 bases of the junction left unmatched. CDR3 size: 14 residues. Germline V gene sequence: CDR1 MNHNS, CDR2 SASEGT. CDR3 in DNA: TGTGCCAGCAGTGAGCCGGGGGGTTTCTACGAGCAGTACTTC. Translating gives CASSEPGGFYEQYF.